The T cell receptor beta chain under discussion was sequenced for a study of blood T cell repertoires in COVID-19. As for the study in general: COVID-19 samples collected from the United States, Italy and Spain covered acute and convalescent phases. The analysed material was cDNA or gDNA that came from T cells, B-cell-depleted T cells, or PBMCs.

In the source study's methods: It was from reference gene primer amplification that nucleated cell counts were estimated. Clones were sequenced by immunoSEQ multiplex PCR, and TCRdb holds only the in-frame ones, with some missing. Clone size and V and J calls were adopted from that table, with D and trimming inferred from the DNA. The sample lists 350,000 to 400,000 clones; around 89% were seen once. CDR1 is MDHEN, CDR2 SYDVKM, per germline. The junction had 6 bases not matched to a gene; V was cut back by 5 bases and J by 4 bases. The CDR3 runs 14 residues. Sample: peripheral blood. V and J are TRBV28 and TRBJ2-7; 9 bases are shared with TRBD1. The TCR sequence derives from a man between 18 and 35 years old with active or convalescent COVID-19. The CDR3: CASSPHRGRYEQYF. CDR3 nucleotides: TGTGCCAGCAGTCCTCACAGGGGGCGGTACGAGCAGTACTTC.